This T cell receptor (beta chain) was obtained from a study of T cells in Graves' hyperthyroidism and ophthalmopathy. Study in general: Peripheral blood draws took place at initial diagnosis, ahead of any treatment.

Diagnosing involved the use of clinical symptoms, serum thyroxine and TRAb, thyroid ultrasound and orbital computed tomography. Drawn at first hyperthyroidism diagnosis, the blood sample preceded any ophthalmopathy symptoms. RNA transcripts provided the source from which TCR beta CDR3 regions were amplified. The HTBI primer set served for first-round RT-PCR of the TCR CDR3. Each CDR3 protein is one row after TCRdb ran MiXCR on the multiplex PCR reads. The table includes over 700,000 distinct CDR3 sequences, roughly a sixth detected once. This TCR was recovered from a woman in her 50s with Graves' hyperthyroidism that later progressed to Graves' ophthalmopathy. Sequencing was done on a sample of blood.

The CDR3 loop is CASDGTGTQETQYF. For the CDR3, the DNA is TGTGCCAGCGATGGGACAGGGACCCAAGAGACCCAGTACTTC. The chain has TRBV9 and TRBJ2-5; 9 nucleotides line up with TRBD1. CDR1 and CDR2 (germline): SGDLS, YYNGEE. V shed 7 bases, J shed 1 base, and the junction held 5 bases outside the gene matches. This CDR3 is built from 14 residues.